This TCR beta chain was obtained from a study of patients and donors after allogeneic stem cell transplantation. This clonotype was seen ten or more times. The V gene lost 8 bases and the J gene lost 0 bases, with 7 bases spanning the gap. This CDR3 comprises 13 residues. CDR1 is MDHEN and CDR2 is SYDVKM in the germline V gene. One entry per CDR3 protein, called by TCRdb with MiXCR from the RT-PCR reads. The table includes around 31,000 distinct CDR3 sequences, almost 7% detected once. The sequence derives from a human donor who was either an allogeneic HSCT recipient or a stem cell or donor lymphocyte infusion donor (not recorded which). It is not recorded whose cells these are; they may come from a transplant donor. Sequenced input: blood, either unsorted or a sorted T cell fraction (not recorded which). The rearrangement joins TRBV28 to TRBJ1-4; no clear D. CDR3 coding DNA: TGTGCCAGCCGAGATGCAACTAATGAAAAACTGTTTTTT. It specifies CASRDATNEKLFF.